This T cell receptor (beta chain) was retrieved from a study of cytomegalovirus exposure and HLA in healthy donors. In germline, CDR1 is SQVTM, CDR2 ANQGSEA. There are 12 residues in the CDR3. V was clipped by 7 bases and J by 1 base; unmatched bases: 3. The table came from immunoSEQ multiplex PCR; TCRdb's copy has only in-frame clones and leaves some out. The table records around 150,000 clones, almost 90% of them present only once. Material: PBMCs. The chain joins TRBV29-1 to TRBJ1-1; 7 nucleotides match TRBD1. This TCR was recovered from a woman younger than 35 in good health and CMV-seropositive. CDR3 amino acids: CSGRQGNTEAFF. DNA for the CDR3: TGCAGCGGTAGACAGGGGAACACTGAAGCTTTCTTT. Drawing the rest from reference TRBV29-1 and TRBJ1-1, the complete variable domain is SAVISQKPSRDICQRGTSLTIQCQVDSQVTMMFWYRQQPGQSLTLIATANQGSEATYESGFVIDKFPISRPNLTFSTLTVSNMSPEDSSIYLCSGRQGNTEAFFGQGTRLTVV.